Presented here are 9 T cell receptor beta chains from one specimen sequenced in a study of cytomegalovirus exposure and HLA in healthy donors. In the PCR, 60 Vbeta and 13 Jbeta primers were used. The data were produced by immunoSEQ multiplex PCR, yet TCRdb's version contains in-frame clones alone and is incomplete. The repertoire includes approximately 140,000 clones, over 70% of them detected once, and roughly 4% sits in the top ten. The sequencing input was PBMCs. The receptors were gathered from a woman aged 40 to 50 in good health and CMV-seronegative.

The chain links TRBV2 to TRBJ2-2; 8 nucleotides agree with TRBD1. In germline, CDR1 is SNHLY, CDR2 FYNNEI. The CDR3 extends over 16 amino acids. J lost 5 bases, V lost 6 bases, and 11 bases had no gene match. CDR3 DNA: TGTGCCAGCAGCCGGCTTGGACAGGGTATAACCGGGGAGCTGTTTTTT. Amino acids: CASSRLGQGITGELFF.

The genes are TRBV28 and TRBJ2-5; 12 bases line up with TRBD2. Germline assignment: CDR1 MDHEN and CDR2 SYDVKM. There are 15 residues in the CDR3. The V segment lost 4 bases and the J segment 5 bases; nucleotides outside the gene matches: 5. CDR3 nucleotide sequence: TGTGCCAGCAGTTATCTAGCGGGAGGGGTTGAGACCCAGTACTTC. Its translation: CASSYLAGGVETQYF.

This chain links TRBV19 with TRBJ2-7; D possibly corresponds to TRBD2 (5 bases). CDR1 and CDR2 from the germline V gene are LNHDA and SQIVND (reference sequence). The CDR3 spans 14 residues. The V and J ends lost 1 base and 3 bases respectively, with 10 bases between them. CDR3 sequence (DNA): TGTGCCAGTAGTATAGGGACTGATTACTACGAGCAGTACTTC. The encoded protein is CASSIGTDYYEQYF.

The chain couples TRBV6-1 to TRBJ2-1; tentative D call: TRBD1 (7 bases). CDR3 size: 15 residues. The germline V gene encodes CDR1 MNHNS and CDR2 SASEGT. The ends were cut back, 6 bases at V and 1 base at J, with 13 bases in the middle. The CDR3 nucleotides are TGTGCCAGCAGGGACGGGGGACAGTCCTACAATGAGCAGTTCTTC. It specifies CASRDGGQSYNEQFF.

This chain uses TRBV5-1 with TRBJ2-1; D perhaps matches TRBD2 (6 bases). Germline V lookup: CDR1 SGHRS, CDR2 YFSETQ. This CDR3 spans 15 amino acids. Trimming cost V 5 bases and J 5 bases, with 17 bases left between them. CDR3 DNA sequence: TGCGCCAGCAGTTGGGGCCCCGGGGGAAACAATGAGCAGTTCTTC. Translating it yields CASSWGPGGNNEQFF.

Here the CDR3 reads CASSFGGTKDTQYF. CDR3 nucleotides: TGTGCCAGCAGCTTCGGAGGTACCAAAGATACGCAGTATTTT. V and J are TRBV7-3 and TRBJ2-3, with D tentatively TRBD2 (5 bases). The V gene lost 3 bases and the J gene lost 5 bases, with 12 bases spanning the gap. From germline, CDR1 is SGHTA and CDR2 FQGTGA. This CDR3 region has 14 residues.

This clone was picked up a small number of times. V gene TRBV6-5 combines with J gene TRBJ1-1; TRBD1 matches 7 bases. CDR1 and CDR2 (germline): MNHEY, SVGAGI. This CDR3 is built from 14 residues. Germline trimming cut 0 bases from V and 5 bases from J; bases unmatched to any gene: 3. The CDR3 nucleotides read TGTGCCAGCAGTTACTCCGACAGGGCGACTGAAGCTTTCTTT. Its protein is CASSYSDRATEAFF.

This clone was picked up a small number of times. This sequence joins TRBV19 and TRBJ1-2; unclear D gene. This CDR3 contains 13 residues. The V and J ends lost 0 bases and 8 bases respectively, with 10 bases between them. Germline CDR1 and CDR2: LNHDA and SQIVND (reference sequence). The CDR3 here is CASSIDHRAGYTF. The CDR3 region has the DNA TGTGCCAGTAGTATAGATCATAGAGCGGGCTACACCTTC.

The chain recombines TRBV5-8 with TRBJ2-1; perhaps TRBD2 as D (5 bases). Looked up from germline, CDR1 is SGHTS and CDR2 is YDEGEE. This CDR3 comprises 14 residues. The V and J ends lost 5 bases and 5 bases respectively, with 14 bases between them. The CDR3 spells CASRQRSVDNEQFF. The DNA for the CDR3 is TGTGCCAGCAGGCAACGTAGCGTGGACAATGAGCAGTTCTTC.